This record covers a single T cell receptor (beta chain). The antigen it binds to is not known. No base-level quality is on record; no much larger clone is a single base apart. Each collaborating institution followed its own protocols to collect whole blood in K2EDTA tubes. For TCRbeta analysis, collaborators shipped samples in one of three forms: frozen whole blood, isolated PBMCs, or DNA extracted from either of those sample types. These data originate in a study of blood T cell repertoires in COVID-19 (dated by TCRdb to 2018 to 2021). Describing the broader study: Samples covering the acute and convalescent phases of COVID-19 were provided by collaborators in the United States, Italy and Spain. Subjects who had been exposed to COVID-19, were actively infected with it, or had recovered from it provided the deeply sampled blood TCRbeta repertoires that made up the dataset. The material from the prospective study consisted of cDNA or gDNA derived from T cells, B-cell-depleted T cells, or PBMCs. The repertoires were released in a freely available public database intended as a resource for research on the immune response to SARS-CoV-2. A de-identified subject ID, COVID-19 status, age in years and sex were almost always included in the sample metadata. HLA class I and class II types, where available, came from metadata supplied by the sample provider rather than from assay-based typing. The samples were drawn from the first 160 participants of the ongoing ImmuneRACE study and from under 1,500 subjects provided by 6 global collaborators.

For CDR1 and CDR2, the germline V gene lists MNHEY and SVGAGI. V gives up 6 bases and J gives up 6 bases, and the segment between their germline ends measures 21 bases. The CDR3 numbers 15 residues from cysteine through phenylalanine. Just CDR3 DNA is preserved here, 45 bases in frame from base 1. The immunoSEQ Assay, a bias-controlled multiplex PCR, was used to amplify TCRbeta CDR3 regions from genomic DNA. Per the source publication's procedure: The number of nucleated cells in each sample was estimated by amplification of reference gene primers within the assay. Sequence reads were collapsed and filtered to measure the absolute abundance of every unique TCRbeta CDR3 rearrangement. Productive Simpson clonality was computed per sample as the square root of Simpson's diversity index over productive rearrangements. TCRdb stores this immuneACCESS table with in-frame sequences only. Part of the clones is absent; in the studies checked, under half of the shortfall reflects unresolved V genes, and no reason is known for the rest. V, J and clone size were drawn from that table, and D and trimming were deduced from the DNA. This sample lists tens of thousands of clones; roughly 90% were detected once. In total, the top ten clones hold around 3.6% of the sample.

The research as a whole found: Clinical and demographic metadata were provided uncurated, with the amount varying by source and participant.

Sequencing was done on a sample of peripheral blood. The origin of this receptor is a human donor in a cohort sampled during active COVID-19. Recombination connected TRBV6-5 to TRBJ2-7, and the D gene may be TRBD2, 5 bases matching. Read as DNA, the sequence is TGTGCCAGCAGACCACAGATGACCCGTCGGGGCGAGCAGTACTTC. It encodes CASRPQMTRRGEQYF.